This TCR beta chain was obtained from a study of Graves' ophthalmopathy and Graves' hyperthyroidism (dated by TCRdb to 2017 to 2018). The study in broad terms: Peripheral blood was collected before any treatment was given, at the time of initial diagnosis. A discovery set of 100 patients (around 40 ophthalmopathy, around 57 stable hyperthyroidism) was enrolled to explore V-J signatures distinguishing ophthalmopathy from hyperthyroidism. In roughly six hyperthyroidism patients, T-cell repertoires of thyroid tissue and blood were compared. An independent validation cohort was composed of some 18 hyperthyroidism patients and approximately 15 patients who later progressed from hyperthyroidism to ophthalmopathy. After sampling, hyperthyroidism patients received methimazole starting at 30 mg daily, and ophthalmopathy patients received high-dose intravenous methylprednisolone. To tell Graves' ophthalmopathy apart from Graves' hyperthyroidism, and to predict which patients would progress to ophthalmopathy, the study relied on TCR beta repertoire signatures. In total, 135 blood samples were TCR-sequenced: approximately 42 ophthalmopathy, approximately 80 hyperthyroidism and about 17 hyperthyroidism-to-ophthalmopathy patients.

The CDR3 runs 17 residues from the cysteine to the phenylalanine. Kept here is only the CDR3 DNA, which spans 51 bases and is read in frame from base 1. V was cut back by 5 bases and J by 0 bases, leaving a gap of 14 bases between them. From a lookup of the germline V gene (reference sequence), CDR1 and CDR2 are LNHDA and SQIVND. This clonotype appeared once. Its target antigen remains unknown. Per-base quality was not reported, and no clone a single base away is much larger than it. One read alone is weak evidence. On the study overall, not on this receptor specifically: Sample size was not statistically predetermined, and group allocation was not concealed from the investigators. Most expanded thyroid clonotypes with frequency above 0.001 were also detected in blood, suggesting blood repertoires may reflect the thyroid immune response. In cross-validation, the 13-signature model distinguished ophthalmopathy from stable hyperthyroidism with 87.88% sensitivity and about 81% specificity, while in the test set the corresponding values were about 79% and 69%. In validation, the model predicted ophthalmopathy progression with about 71% sensitivity and approximately 78% specificity; some 13 predicted patients were CT-confirmed with GO in a median of 6.5 months.

TCR beta CDR3 regions were amplified from RNA transcripts for repertoire sequencing. HTBI primers and the Qiagen OneStep RT-PCR kit were used in a first-round RT-PCR, which was followed by a second-round multiplex PCR, size selection and purification. Libraries were sequenced on an Illumina HiSeq2000 using paired-end 100 bp reads. Under the source paper's analysis protocol: Reads were processed with SOAPnuke, discarding reads with adapters, uncalled bases, mean Phred below 15, or no exact constant-primer or identifier match. COPE v1.2.5 was used to merge high-quality paired reads. Each unique nucleotide sequence was defined as a clonotype, and clonotypes were aligned to IMGT TRB V, D and J references with MiTCR v1.1. The analysis was limited to V-J combinations with a frequency above 0.0001, which together covered just over 98% of the repertoires. For each V-J combination, a TCR clonal expansion and chaos score was defined as the ratio of F50 clonal expansion to chaos observed in the TCRdist matrix. Welch's t-statistics and random forest were used to reduce features to approximately 13 V-J combinations, which were fed into a naive Bayes classifier. The Morisita-Horn index was used to measure how similar the thyroid and blood repertoires were. The public reads were run again by TCRdb, first through fastp at Q25 and then through MiXCR, and only productive beta chains were kept. Here each entry gathers all rows of one CDR3 protein and keeps the most common genes and DNA. These V and J calls rely on TCRdb rather than the paper's analysis. The sample table contains 40,000 to 50,000 distinct CDR3 sequences; only one count was recorded for around 45% of them. The ten largest clonotypes hold under 30% of the sample.

Ophthalmopathy patients were characterized by moderately to severely active disease, a Clinical Activity Score of at least 3, a NOSPECS grade of at least 4, and a disease duration under 3 months. Patients were excluded if they had other autoimmune diseases, uncontrolled infections, pregnancy or lactation. Clinical symptoms, serum thyroxine, TRAb, thyroid ultrasound and orbital computed tomography were used for diagnosis. PBMCs were isolated from 7.5 to 10 ml of fresh peripheral blood by Ficoll-Paque density gradient centrifugation. Total RNA was extracted using Trizol reagent, and RNA quality was checked on an Agilent 2100 Bioanalyzer.

The chain employs TRBV19 and TRBJ1-6; the D gene cannot be resolved reliably. This clonotype originated in an adult man with Graves' ophthalmopathy. Sequencing was done on a sample of peripheral blood. The CDR3 protein: CASSPGRPSSYNSPLHF. The bases are TGTGCCAGTAGTCCGGGGAGGCCCAGCTCCTATAATTCACCCCTCCACTTT.